This T cell receptor (beta chain) derives from a study of cytomegalovirus exposure and HLA in healthy donors. 60 Vbeta and 13 Jbeta primers were used in PCR. Assay used: immunoSEQ multiplex PCR; TCRdb lists only in-frame clones, some missing. The table shows some 90,000 clones, with roughly 79% occurring only once. The germline gives CDR1 SGHTS, CDR2 YDEGEE. The CDR3 is made up of 12 amino acids. Unmatched junction bases numbered 3, after V lost 3 bases and J lost 7 bases. This TCR was sampled from a man aged 30 to 39 in good health and CMV-seronegative. The sequenced material came from PBMCs. V usage is TRBV5-8 and J usage is TRBJ1-1; 7 bases agree with TRBD1. The CDR3 protein is CASSSRDSEAFF. In DNA form, the CDR3 reads TGTGCCAGCAGCTCCCGGGACAGTGAAGCTTTCTTT.